The 25 T cell receptor beta chains in this list originate from one sample, sequenced in a study of STAT5B mutations in CD4+ large granular lymphocyte leukemia. Produced via immunoSEQ multiplex PCR; TCRdb's table is partial and in-frame only. Of roughly 34,000 clones in the sample, just over 75% were seen once. The sample was CD4+ T cells from blood buffy coats. These receptors came from a human donor in good health.

The CDR3 sequence is CASSPQGAVTEAFF. CDR3 coding DNA: TGTGCCAGCTCACCACAGGGGGCGGTCACTGAAGCTTTCTTT. The chain joins TRBV18 to TRBJ1-1; 7 bases match TRBD1. V was clipped by 1 base and J by 4 bases; unmatched bases: 3. The CDR3 loop spans 14 amino acids. CDR1 and CDR2 (germline): KGHSH, LQKENI.

This clone was recorded only once. The chain is built from TRBV29-1 and TRBJ1-3; D gene ambiguous. Germline CDR1 is SQVTM and CDR2 is ANQGSEA. The CDR3 has 16 residues. V lost 5 bases to trimming and J lost 0 bases, with 17 bases between them. CDR3 in amino acids: CSVFSLEGASGNTIYF. CDR3 nucleotide sequence: TGCAGCGTTTTCTCCTTGGAAGGTGCCTCTGGAAACACCATATATTTT. Using reference TRBV29-1 and TRBJ1-3 for the parts outside the CDR3, the full variable domain is SAVISQKPSRDICQRGTSLTIQCQVDSQVTMMFWYRQQPGQSLTLIATANQGSEATYESGFVIDKFPISRPNLTFSTLTVSNMSPEDSSIYLCSVFSLEGASGNTIYFGEGSWLTVV.

The CDR3 loop is CASSLSGGNQPQHF. DNA for the CDR3: TGTGCCAGCAGCTTATCAGGGGGCAATCAGCCCCAGCATTTT. The chain carries TRBV7-2 and TRBJ1-5; tentatively, D is TRBD1 (6 bases). Germline CDR1 and CDR2: SGHTA and FQGNSA. Deletions cut 2 bases from V and 2 bases from J, with 7 bases between. This CDR3 has 14 amino acids.

This clone has just one count. The gene calls are TRBV18 and TRBJ1-1; D is uncertain. This CDR3 comprises 14 residues. CDR1 and CDR2 (germline): KGHSH, LQKENI. V dropped 3 bases and J dropped 5 bases, with 13 bases sitting between them. The CDR3 is CASSPRTVGTEAFF. The CDR3 nucleotides read TGTGCCAGCTCACCTAGGACTGTGGGAACTGAAGCTTTCTTT.

The chain combines TRBV18 with TRBJ1-2; maybe TRBD1 (5 bases). CDR3 size: 12 residues. Trimming shortened V by 3 bases and J by 8 bases, and 10 bases separated the two germline ends. Per germline, CDR1 KGHSH and CDR2 LQKENI. The CDR3 nucleotides read TGTGCCAGCTCACCGGGGGGTTACGGCTACACCTTC. This codes for CASSPGGYGYTF.

The gene calls are TRBV19 and TRBJ1-1; 7 nucleotides line up with TRBD1. J was trimmed by 4 bases and V by 4 bases; bases with no gene match: 9. Germline V gene sequence: CDR1 LNHDA, CDR2 SQIVND (reference sequence). The CDR3 is 15 amino acids. The CDR3: CASSRTGAWGTEAFF. The CDR3 coding sequence is TGTGCCAGTAGTAGAACAGGGGCCTGGGGCACTGAAGCTTTCTTT.

The CDR3 loop is CASSPQGGSHEQYF. CDR3 nucleotide sequence: TGTGCCAGCAGCCCTCAGGGAGGAAGTCACGAGCAGTACTTC. The chain couples TRBV7-9 to TRBJ2-7; TRBD2 might be the D (6 bases). The V and J ends lost 5 bases and 5 bases respectively, with 16 bases between them. Germline CDR1 and CDR2: SEHNR and FQNEAQ (reference sequence). The CDR3 runs to 14 residues. Variable domain in full (rest from reference TRBV7-9 and TRBJ2-7): DTGVSQNPRHKITKRGQNVTFRCDPISEHNRLYWYRQTLGQGPEFLTYFQNEAQLEKSRLLSDRFSAERPKGSFSTLEIQRTEQGDSAMYLCASSPQGGSHEQYFGPGTRLTVT.

The genes are TRBV19 and TRBJ1-2, with D perhaps TRBD1 (5 bases). Germline V lookup: CDR1 LNHDA, CDR2 SQIVND (reference sequence). CDR3 length: 15 residues. The V and J ends lost 5 bases and 3 bases respectively, with 16 bases between them. CDR3 nucleotides: TGTGCCAGTAGTCCTAGAGGGGTCTCGGACTATGGCTACACCTTC. Encoded protein: CASSPRGVSDYGYTF.

This clone showed up just once. The V call is TRBV13, the J call TRBJ2-3; 13 nucleotides line up with TRBD2. Losses at the gene ends were 5 bases for V and 0 bases for J; bases not matched to a gene: 8. The V gene's germline CDR1 is PRHDT and CDR2 FYEKMQ (reference sequence). CDR3 size: 18 residues. CDR3 in DNA: TGTGCCAGCAGCCTCCGGGGACTAGCGGGAAGAAGCACAGATACGCAGTATTTT. Translated: CASSLRGLAGRSTDTQYF.

This chain uses TRBV7-8 with TRBJ1-1, with D unclear. Germline V gene lookup returns CDR1 SGHVS and CDR2 FQNEAQ. The CDR3 is made up of 14 amino acids. Trimming cost V 7 bases and J 0 bases, with 12 bases left between them. DNA of the CDR3: TGTGCCAGCATGGCGGGTTCATTGAACACTGAAGCTTTCTTT. Translating it yields CASMAGSLNTEAFF.

This chain uses TRBV5-8 with TRBJ2-1, with unresolved D. CDR3 length: 13 amino acids. Germline V lookup: CDR1 SGHTS, CDR2 YDEGEE. Trimming stripped 6 bases from V and 6 bases from J, with 13 bases between. CDR3 bases: TGTGCCAGCACCACGGCCCGGCCCAATGAGCAGTTCTTC. Protein sequence: CASTTARPNEQFF.

The chain has TRBV9 and TRBJ2-3; 9 nucleotides agree with TRBD1. Looked up from germline, CDR1 is SGDLS and CDR2 is YYNGEE. After removal of 4 bases from V and 3 bases from J, the junction contained 9 bases not matched to a gene. The CDR3 covers 16 residues. The CDR3 bases are TGTGCCAGCAGCCCGAGGGACAGGGTATCTACAGATACGCAGTATTTT. It specifies CASSPRDRVSTDTQYF. The full variable domain, with the rest looked up from reference TRBV9 and TRBJ2-3, is DSGVTQTPKHLITATGQRVTLRCSPRSGDLSVYWYQQSLDQGLQFLIQYYNGEERAKGNILERFSAQQFPDLHSELNLSSLELGDSALYFCASSPRDRVSTDTQYFGPGTRLTVL.

The V gene is TRBV11-3, the J gene TRBJ1-1, with TRBD1 as a possible D gene (6 bases). The CDR3 consists of 13 residues. Per the germline V gene, CDR1 is SGHNT and CDR2 is YENEEA. V was shortened by 6 bases and J by 6 bases, with 14 bases between the two germline ends. The CDR3 is CASSPHRAAEAFF. The CDR3 bases are TGTGCCAGCAGTCCCCACAGGGCCGCTGAAGCTTTCTTT.

V is TRBV4-2 and J is TRBJ1-3; D is undetermined. Germline V gene sequence: CDR1 LGHNA, CDR2 YNFKEQ. The CDR3 covers 14 residues. The germline V and J ends were trimmed by 2 bases and 1 base, with 6 bases remaining between them. CDR3 DNA: TGTGCCAGCAGCCAAAGGGAATCTGGAAACACCATATATTTT. It yields the protein CASSQRESGNTIYF.

V usage is TRBV21-1 and J usage is TRBJ1-2; the D call of TRBD1 is as the table states it, not checked on the DNA. TRBV21-1 is an annotated pseudogene. The length of the CDR3 is 16 residues. The CDR3 here is CASSISRDSSNYGYTF. In DNA, the CDR3 is TGTGCCAGCAGCATCTCCCGGGACAGTTCTAACTATGGCTACACCTTC.

The rearrangement uses TRBV6-1 and TRBJ2-7; 7 nucleotides agree with TRBD2. The trim removed 6 bases at V and 3 bases at J, leaving 8 bases unmatched. The V gene's germline CDR1 is MNHNS and CDR2 SASEGT. This CDR3 is built from 14 residues. CDR3 coding DNA: TGTGCCAGCAGCCTCAGACGGGGGGACTACGAGCAGTACTTC. Translating gives CASSLRRGDYEQYF.

V and J are TRBV7-2 and TRBJ2-1; 10 bases are a match to TRBD2. From germline, CDR1 is SGHTA and CDR2 FQGNSA. V was pared by 1 base and J by 4 bases, with 1 base of the junction left unmatched. There are 15 residues in the CDR3. This chain's CDR3 is CASSLDSGGYNEQFF. For the CDR3, the DNA is TGTGCCAGCAGCTTAGATAGCGGGGGGTACAATGAGCAGTTCTTC.

This clone was picked up a small number of times. The chain links TRBV7-9 to TRBJ1-2; TRBD1 is a possible D gene (5 bases). V lost 7 bases to trimming and J lost 7 bases, with 28 bases between them. The CDR3 loop spans 17 amino acids. The germline V gene has CDR1 SEHNR and CDR2 FQNEAQ (reference sequence). CDR3 sequence reads: CASTLGALSRLAGGYTF. CDR3 DNA sequence: TGTGCCAGCACTTTAGGGGCCTTGAGTCGACTAGCCGGTGGCTACACCTTC.

This clone was recorded a few times. This chain connects TRBV7-9 to TRBJ1-6, with no clear D. Per germline, CDR1 SEHNR and CDR2 FQNEAQ (reference sequence). Between the trimmed V and J ends, which lost 4 bases and 7 bases, there was a span of 8 bases. The CDR3 is 13 amino acids. DNA of the CDR3: TGTGCCAGCAGCTCTACCTTGAATTCACCCCTCCACTTT. It translates to CASSSTLNSPLHF.

This clone was seen only once. The V gene is TRBV11-2, the J gene TRBJ2-7; TRBD2 agrees at 15 bases. The CDR3 covers 19 residues. CDR1 SGHAT and CDR2 FQNNGV come from the germline V gene. Trimming cost V 1 base and J 5 bases; bases outside gene matches: 12. CDR3 residues: CASSLGTNWGLAGGNEQYF. Here the CDR3 DNA reads TGTGCCAGCAGCTTAGGTACGAATTGGGGACTAGCGGGAGGCAACGAGCAGTACTTC. The full variable domain, rest sourced from reference TRBV11-2 and TRBJ2-7, is EAGVAQSPRYKIIEKRQSVAFWCNPISGHATLYWYQQILGQGPKLLIQFQNNGVVDDSQLPKDRFSAERLKGVDSTLKIQPAKLEDSAVYLCASSLGTNWGLAGGNEQYFGPGTRLTVT.

The chain has TRBV7-2 and TRBJ1-4; D is unresolved. The CDR3 contains 14 residues. V was trimmed by 2 bases and J by 5 bases, leaving 9 bases between them. CDR1 and CDR2 from the germline V gene are SGHTA and FQGNSA. In nucleotides, the CDR3 is TGTGCCAGCAGCTTAATGTCAGGAAATGAAAAACTGTTTTTT. Translating it yields CASSLMSGNEKLFF.

The rearrangement joins TRBV19 to TRBJ1-2, with 7 bases that match TRBD1. The CDR3 runs 16 residues. With V trimmed by 4 bases and J by 4 bases, 12 bases remained unmatched. The germline V gene has CDR1 LNHDA and CDR2 SQIVND (reference sequence). CDR3: CASSRPGTALGYGYTF. CDR3 DNA sequence: TGTGCCAGTAGTAGACCCGGGACAGCCCTCGGCTATGGCTACACCTTC. Using reference TRBV19 and TRBJ1-2 for the parts outside the CDR3, the full variable domain is DGGITQSPKYLFRKEGQNVTLSCEQNLNHDAMYWYRQDPGQGLRLIYYSQIVNDFQKGDIAEGYSVSREKKESFPLTVTSAQKNPTAFYLCASSRPGTALGYGYTFGSGTRLTVV.

The gene calls are TRBV19 and TRBJ1-1; D is possibly TRBD1 (5 bases). CDR3 length: 11 amino acids. The ends were cut back, 4 bases at V and 8 bases at J, with 8 bases in the middle. Germline V gene lookup returns CDR1 LNHDA and CDR2 SQIVND (reference sequence). This CDR3 is CASSTWTEAFF. CDR3 nucleotides: TGTGCCAGTAGTACCTGGACAGAAGCTTTCTTT.

In nucleotides, the CDR3 is TGTGCCAGCAGCTTCGGGGGGCCGGCCTACGAGCAGTACTTC. As protein: CASSFGGPAYEQYF. The V and J genes are TRBV5-4 and TRBJ2-7; TRBD2 is a possible D gene (7 bases). V shed 2 bases and J shed 2 bases, with 11 bases lying between them. The germline gives CDR1 SGHNT, CDR2 YYREEE (reference sequence). The CDR3 is made up of 14 amino acids.

The CDR3 DNA is TGTGCCAGCAGCCTCCGGACTAGGTCAGATACGCAGTATTTT. It codes for CASSLRTRSDTQYF. This sequence joins TRBV7-8 and TRBJ2-3; 7 bases agree with TRBD2. Looked up from germline, CDR1 is SGHVS and CDR2 is FQNEAQ. This CDR3 comprises 14 residues. V trimming: 5 bases; J trimming: 4 bases; junction bases outside the gene matches: 6.